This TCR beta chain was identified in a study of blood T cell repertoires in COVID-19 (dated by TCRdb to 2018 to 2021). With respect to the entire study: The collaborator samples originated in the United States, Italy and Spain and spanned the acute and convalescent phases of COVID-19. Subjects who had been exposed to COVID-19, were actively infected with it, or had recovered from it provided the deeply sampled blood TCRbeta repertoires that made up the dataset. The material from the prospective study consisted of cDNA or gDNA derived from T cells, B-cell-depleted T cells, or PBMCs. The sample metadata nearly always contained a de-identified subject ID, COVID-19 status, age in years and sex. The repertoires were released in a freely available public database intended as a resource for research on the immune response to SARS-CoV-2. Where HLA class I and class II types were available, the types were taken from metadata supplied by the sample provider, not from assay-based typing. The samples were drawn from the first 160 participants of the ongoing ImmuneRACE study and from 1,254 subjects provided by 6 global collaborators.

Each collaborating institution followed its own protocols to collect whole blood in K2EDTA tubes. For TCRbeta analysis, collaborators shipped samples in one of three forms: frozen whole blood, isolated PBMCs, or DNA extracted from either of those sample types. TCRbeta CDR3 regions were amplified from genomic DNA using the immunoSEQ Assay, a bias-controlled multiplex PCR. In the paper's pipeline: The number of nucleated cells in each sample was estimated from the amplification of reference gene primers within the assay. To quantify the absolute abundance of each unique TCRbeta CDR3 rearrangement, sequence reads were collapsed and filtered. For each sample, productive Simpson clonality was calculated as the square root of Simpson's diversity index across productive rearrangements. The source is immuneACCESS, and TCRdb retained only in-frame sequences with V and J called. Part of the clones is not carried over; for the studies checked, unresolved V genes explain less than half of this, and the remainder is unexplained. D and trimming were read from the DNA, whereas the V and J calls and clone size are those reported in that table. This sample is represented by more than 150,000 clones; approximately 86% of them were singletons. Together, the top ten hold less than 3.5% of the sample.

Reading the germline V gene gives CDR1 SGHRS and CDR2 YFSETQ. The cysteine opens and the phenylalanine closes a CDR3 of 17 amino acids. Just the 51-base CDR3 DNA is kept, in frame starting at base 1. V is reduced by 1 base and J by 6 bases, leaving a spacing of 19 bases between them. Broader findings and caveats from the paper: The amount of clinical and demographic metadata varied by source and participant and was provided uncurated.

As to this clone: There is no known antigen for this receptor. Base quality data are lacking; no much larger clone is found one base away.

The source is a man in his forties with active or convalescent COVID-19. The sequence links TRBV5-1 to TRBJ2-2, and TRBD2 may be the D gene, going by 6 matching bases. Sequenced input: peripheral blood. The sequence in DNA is TGCGCCAGCAGCTTGAGAGTTGTGGGGGACTTCTCCGGGGAGCTGTTTTTT. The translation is CASSLRVVGDFSGELFF.